The 20 T cell receptor beta chains listed next were all sequenced from one sample in a study of shared clonotypes between healthy human individuals. The data were produced by immunoSEQ multiplex PCR, yet TCRdb's version contains in-frame clones alone and is incomplete. The table includes more than 2 million clones, around 95% detected once. The source material was naive CD4+ T cells sorted from blood. This sample's subset: CD45RA+ positively selected. The receptors stem from a man younger than 35 in good health.

For this clone: Different DNA sequences within this sample yield the same CDR3. The J gene is TRBJ1-5, the V gene TRBV2; D gene ambiguous. Deletions cut 6 bases from V and 7 bases from J, with 16 bases between. Germline assignment: CDR1 SNHLY and CDR2 FYNNEI. This CDR3 region has 14 residues. The CDR3 bases are TGTGCCAGCAGGCCCCCGGGTCTTAGCCAGCCCCAGCATTTT. It codes for CASRPPGLSQPQHF.

There are a few counts of this clone. The chain has TRBV7-3 and TRBJ1-1; TRBD1 matches 7 bases. The CDR3 covers 15 residues. CDR1 is SGHTA and CDR2 is FQGTGA in the germline V gene. J gave up 2 bases and V 2 bases, and 5 bases lay outside the gene matches. The CDR3 DNA is TGTGCCAGCAGCTTACAGGGGGGGACTAACACTGAAGCTTTCTTT. It specifies CASSLQGGTNTEAFF.

V is TRBV6-6 and J is TRBJ2-1; D perhaps matches TRBD1 (6 bases). The CDR3 runs 13 residues. Germline loops: CDR1 MNHNY, CDR2 SVGAGI (reference sequence). V was pared by 2 bases and J by 9 bases, with 11 bases between. DNA of the CDR3: TGTGCCAGCAGTTACACAGGGTTCGTTGAGCAGTTCTTC. This sequence encodes CASSYTGFVEQFF.

This clone was counted once. This sample includes further DNA sequences coding for the same CDR3. CDR3 nucleotide sequence: TGTGCCAGCAGCTTGGGGACAGGGGACGGCTACACCTTC. It translates to CASSLGTGDGYTF. This chain joins TRBV5-6 and TRBJ1-2; the match to TRBD1 covers 9 bases. The CDR3 has 13 amino acids. Germline values: CDR1 SGHDT, CDR2 YYEEEE. The V gene end was trimmed by 0 bases and the J gene end by 8 bases; junction bases not matched to a gene: 2.

The genes are TRBV27 and TRBJ2-1; TRBD2 matches at 15 bases. The germline V gene has CDR1 MNHEY and CDR2 SMNVEV (reference sequence). The CDR3 covers 17 residues. V shed 3 bases and J 6 bases; nucleotides not matched to a gene: 6. CDR3 nucleotides: TGTGCCAGCAGTTTCCGGGGACTAGCGGGGGGTGGCAATGAGCAGTTCTTC. Protein: CASSFRGLAGGGNEQFF.

The V call is TRBV30, the J call TRBJ1-2; D gene unclear. Germline CDR1 is GTSNPN and CDR2 is SVGIG (reference sequence). CDR3 size: 15 residues. Deletions cut 0 bases from V and 7 bases from J, with 18 bases between. In DNA form, the CDR3 reads TGTGCCTGGAGTGTTTCCCCTGGGTTCAGAGGTGGCTACACCTTC. This translates into CAWSVSPGFRGGYTF.

V usage is TRBV7-8 and J usage is TRBJ2-7, with 13 bases lining up with TRBD2. Germline V lookup: CDR1 SGHVS, CDR2 FQNEAQ. This CDR3 is built from 15 residues. J lost 7 bases, V lost 0 bases, and 3 bases had no gene match. CDR3 residues: CASSLAGLAGEEQYF. In DNA, the CDR3 is TGTGCCAGCAGCTTAGCTGGACTAGCGGGAGAGGAGCAGTACTTC.

This sequence joins TRBV2 and TRBJ1-5, with a tentative D call TRBD1 (5 bases). CDR1 and CDR2 (germline): SNHLY, FYNNEI. There are 15 residues in the CDR3. The ends were cut back, 5 bases at V and 0 bases at J, with 11 bases in the middle. The CDR3 coding sequence is TGTGCCAGCAGTTTTCGGGGGAATAGCAATCAGCCCCAGCATTTT. Its translation: CASSFRGNSNQPQHF.

The J gene is TRBJ2-7, the V gene TRBV27; D is possibly TRBD2 (5 bases). This CDR3 spans 17 amino acids. The V gene lost 4 bases and the J gene lost 0 bases, with 19 bases spanning the gap. Germline assignment: CDR1 MNHEY and CDR2 SMNVEV (reference sequence). CDR3 bases: TGTGCCAGCAGTTCCGTTCACCTCCTCCGGGGCTCCTACGAGCAGTACTTC. It translates to CASSSVHLLRGSYEQYF.

This chain uses TRBV5-6 with TRBJ2-6; 8 bases are shared with TRBD1. This CDR3 contains 16 residues. The germline V gene has CDR1 SGHDT and CDR2 YYEEEE. The V and J ends lost 9 bases and 0 bases, in that order; junction bases with no gene match: 8. CDR3 DNA: TGTGCCACCAACAGGGGGTACAGCTCTGGGGCCAACGTCCTGACTTTC. It encodes CATNRGYSSGANVLTF. Using reference TRBV5-6 and TRBJ2-6 for the parts outside the CDR3, the full variable domain is DAGVTQSPTHLIKTRGQQVTLRCSPKSGHDTVSWYQQALGQGPQFIFQYYEEEERQRGNFPDRFSGHQFPNYSSELNVNALLLGDSALYLCATNRGYSSGANVLTFGAGSRLTVL.

The genes are TRBV28 and TRBJ1-2; TRBD1 matches 7 bases. With V trimmed by 8 bases and J by 2 bases, 5 bases remained unmatched. CDR3 length: 13 amino acids. Germline lookup yields CDR1 MDHEN and CDR2 SYDVKM. The CDR3 DNA reads as TGTGCCAGCTTCTTAGGGGGCAACTATGGCTACACCTTC. Its protein is CASFLGGNYGYTF.

The V gene is TRBV10-3, the J gene TRBJ1-1; D not resolved. V was cut by 4 bases and J by 4 bases, with 10 bases left in between. From germline, CDR1 is ENHRY and CDR2 SYGVKD. The CDR3 spans 13 residues. CDR3 DNA sequence: TGTGCCATCAGTGTCGACTCTCCCACTGAAGCTTTCTTT. Translated, it gives CAISVDSPTEAFF.

This chain uses TRBV7-9 with TRBJ1-1, with 7 bases fitting TRBD1. The CDR3 is made up of 14 amino acids. The J segment lost 1 base and the V segment lost 5 bases, leaving 4 bases of the junction unmatched. CDR1 and CDR2 (germline): SEHNR, FQNEAQ (reference sequence). The CDR3: CASSEGAGNTEAFF. CDR3 sequence (DNA): TGTGCCAGCAGCGAGGGGGCTGGGAACACTGAAGCTTTCTTT.

Points on this clone: The junction and the germline gene differ at one end; a read error may be behind it. V gene TRBV7-2 combines with J gene TRBJ2-2; D may be TRBD2 (5 bases). In germline, CDR1 is SGHTA, CDR2 FQGNSA. The CDR3 length is 15 residues. CDR3 amino acids: CASSQGQRDTGELFF. The DNA of the CDR3 is TGCGCCAGCAGCCAAGGTCAGAGGGACACCGGGGAGCTGTTTTTT.

V usage is TRBV19 and J usage is TRBJ1-2, with 7 bases fitting TRBD1. This CDR3 spans 15 amino acids. After removal of 9 bases from V and 10 bases from J, the junction contained 20 bases not matched to a gene. Germline CDR1 is LNHDA and CDR2 is SQIVND (reference sequence). In nucleotides, the CDR3 is TGTGCCAGCACTCAACCGGGACAGATTTTAGGTGACTACACCTTC. This sequence encodes CASTQPGQILGDYTF.

This chain connects TRBV15 to TRBJ1-2, with a possible D match to TRBD1 (6 bases). The CDR3 totals 14 residues. Trimming left V 4 bases short and J 4 bases short, with 13 bases between. Germline lookup yields CDR1 LNHNV and CDR2 YYDKDF (reference sequence). CDR3 in amino acids: CATSKPQGIYGYTF. The CDR3 DNA is TGTGCCACCAGCAAGCCCCAGGGGATCTATGGCTACACCTTC.

This clone was seen just once. This chain uses TRBV6-6 with TRBJ2-1; 8 nucleotides line up with TRBD1. The CDR3 is 15 residues long. CDR1 MNHNY and CDR2 SVGAGI come from the germline V gene (reference sequence). V dropped 5 bases and J dropped 6; count of bases not matched to a gene: 9. The CDR3 region is CASSNLGTGTNEQFF. The CDR3 DNA sequence: TGTGCCAGCAGTAACCTGGGGACAGGTACCAATGAGCAGTTCTTC.

This sequence joins TRBV5-4 and TRBJ2-3, with 8 positions matching TRBD2. The germline V gene encodes CDR1 SGHNT and CDR2 YYREEE (reference sequence). V lost 4 bases to trimming and J lost 5 bases; unmatched junction nucleotides: 6. This CDR3 comprises 14 residues. CDR3 sequence reads: CASSRGGPGDTQYF. The CDR3, as DNA: TGTGCCAGCAGCCGGGGGGGGCCAGGAGATACGCAGTATTTT.

In the case of this clone: Other DNA sequences in the same sample also yield this CDR3. The rearrangement links TRBV6-6 to TRBJ2-2; 7 bases fit TRBD1. This CDR3 has 15 residues. Germline trimming cut 2 bases from V and 2 bases from J; bases unmatched to any gene: 2. Per germline, CDR1 MNHNY and CDR2 SVGAGI (reference sequence). CDR3 residues: CASSYGTVNTGELFF. The CDR3 DNA is TGTGCCAGCAGTTACGGGACAGTCAACACCGGGGAGCTGTTTTTT.

As regards this clone: Other DNA sequences within the sample encode an identical CDR3. The CDR3 loop is CASSYLGQSTDTQYF. The CDR3 DNA follows: TGTGCCAGCAGTTATTTGGGACAGAGCACAGATACGCAGTATTTT. The chain links TRBV6-6 to TRBJ2-3, with 7 positions matching TRBD1. The J segment lost 0 bases and the V segment lost 3 bases, leaving 3 bases of the junction unmatched. From germline, CDR1 is MNHNY and CDR2 SVGAGI (reference sequence). CDR3 size: 15 residues.